Shown below are 2 T cell receptor beta chains from a single sample sequenced in a study of CD8+CD57+ T cells in acquired aplastic anemia. Genomic DNA, the template, was used for profiling of the TCR beta VDJ and CDR3. From the reads, TCRdb called clonotypes with MiXCR, one entry per CDR3 protein. The sample includes roughly 290,000 distinct CDR3 sequences, around three fifths of them seen just once. Sequencing was done on patients that had shown CD8+CD57+ cell expansion by flow cytometry. Sequencing used sorted CD4+, CD8+, or CD8+CD57+ T cells (not recorded which) from PBMCs. All receptors derive from a human donor with aplastic anemia.

As regards this clonotype: Mismatch with germline at one junction end may stem from a read error. V is TRBV15 and J is TRBJ2-1; the match to TRBD2 covers 12 bases. The CDR3 extends over 20 amino acids. Germline CDR1 reads LNHNV; CDR2 reads YYDKDF (reference sequence). In DNA, the CDR3 is TGTGCCACCATCAGGGGGTCCGGAGGACTAGCGGGATCGTCCTACAGTGAGCAGTTCTTC. Residues: CATIRGSGGLAGSSYSEQFF.

The V gene is TRBV7-9, the J gene TRBJ2-3; a weak D match, TRBD2 (5 bases). With 8 bases removed from V and 9 bases from J, the gap between germline ends came to 15 bases. The CDR3 extends over 12 amino acids. Germline assignment: CDR1 SEHNR and CDR2 FQNEAQ (reference sequence). CDR3 sequence: CASHPAAGTQYF. The CDR3 nucleotides are TGTGCCAGCCACCCGGCTGCGGGCACGCAGTATTTT.